Listed below are T cell receptor beta chains from one sample, sequenced in a study of prognosis after radiotherapy for stage I lung cancer. Each CDR3 protein is one row after TCRdb ran MiXCR on the multiplex PCR reads. The sample lists around 12,000 distinct CDR3 sequences; about 43% were seen once. Sequenced here: PBMCs, sampled before or after stereotactic body radiation therapy (not recorded which). The receptors were gathered from a donor aged 50 or older with non-small cell lung cancer. CDR3s include the opening cysteine and the closing phenylalanine or tryptophan. D genes are given only for firm matches. Some rows have no size entry. The others give once, few or many, or a class for an expanded clone.

v_call,cdr3_length,d_call,clone_size,j_call,cdr3_nt,cdr3_aa
TRBV15,15,NA,many,TRBJ1-3,TGTGCCACCAGCAGAGATCGTCTCACTGGAAACACCATATATTTT,CATSRDRLTGNTIYF
TRBV7-9,15,TRBD1,many,TRBJ1-4,TGTGCCAGCAGCTCCCGACAGGGGGCTAATGAAAAACTGTTTTTT,CASSSRQGANEKLFF
TRBV30,15,TRBD1,NA,TRBJ1-2,TGTGCCTGGAGTGTAGCAGGGGGCGCCTCCTATGGCTACACCTTC,CAWSVAGGASYGYTF
TRBV19,13,NA,many,TRBJ1-5,TGTGCCAGTAGCAGGGGATTCAATCAGCCCCAGCATTTT,CASSRGFNQPQHF
TRBV12-3/TRBV12-4,15,NA,NA,TRBJ1-2,TGTGCCAGCAGTTTACAGTTCTATTCTGACTATGGCTACACCTTC,CASSLQFYSDYGYTF
TRBV15,13,NA,many,TRBJ2-7,TGTGCCACCAGCAAAGGTCGTACCTACGAGCAGTACTTC,CATSKGRTYEQYF
TRBV4-3,14,NA,many,TRBJ1-1,TGCGCCAGCAGCCAGAACCCCAGTGTCCCTGAAGCTTTCTTT,CASSQNPSVPEAFF
TRBV6-1,12,TRBD1,NA,TRBJ1-2,TGTGCCAGCAGCACGGTGGGACAGGGCTACACCTTC,CASSTVGQGYTF
TRBV18,18,TRBD2,many,TRBJ2-3,TGTGCCAGCTCACCCCGACTAGCGGGAGGGCGGGGCACAGATACGCAGTATTTT,CASSPRLAGGRGTDTQYF
TRBV6-5,13,NA,NA,TRBJ2-1,TGTGCCAGCAGTTGTCAGGGTCGGAGTGAGCAGTTCTTC,CASSCQGRSEQFF
TRBV15,15,TRBD1,NA,TRBJ1-6,TGTGCCACCAGCAGGGGACAGGGATTGATCGCACCCCTCCACTTT,CATSRGQGLIAPLHF
TRBV5-1,15,NA,many,TRBJ1-5,TGCGCCAGCAGCTTTATCCTCAGGGGCAATCAGCCCCAGCATTTT,CASSFILRGNQPQHF
TRBV7-9,14,NA,NA,TRBJ2-4,TGTGCCAGCAGCTTAGTTGAAGCCAAAAACATTCAGTACTTC,CASSLVEAKNIQYF
TRBV6-5,14,NA,medium-sized,TRBJ1-1,TGTGCCAGCAGTTACCTATCCCAGACCACTGAAGCTTTCTTT,CASSYLSQTTEAFF
TRBV7-2,13,NA,NA,TRBJ2-7,TGTGCCAGCAGCTTCGCCGCGCCCTACGAGCAGTACTTC,CASSFAAPYEQYF
TRBV28,12,NA,many,TRBJ1-1,TGTGCCAGCCAGGGCCCCTACACTGAAGCTTTCTTT,CASQGPYTEAFF
TRBV25-1,15,TRBD1,NA,TRBJ1-2,TGTGCCAGAAGTGACGGGACAGCATTTTACTATGGCTACACCTTC,CARSDGTAFYYGYTF
TRBV30,15,TRBD2,NA,TRBJ2-5,TGTGCCTGGAGTTGGCTAGCGGGGGGGCAAGAGACCCAGTACTTC,CAWSWLAGGQETQYF
TRBV12-3/TRBV12-4,14,NA,NA,TRBJ1-4,TGTGCCAGCAGTTTTTCGGCGTCGGGGGAAAAACTGTTTTTT,CASSFSASGEKLFF
TRBV7-3,15,NA,many,TRBJ2-7,TGTGCCAGCAGTCGAAGGTTAGGGGACTCCCCTGAGCAGTACTTC,CASSRRLGDSPEQYF
TRBV19,14,NA,many,TRBJ2-5,TGTGCCAGTAGTAGCTTTCGAAAAGGGGAGACCCAGTACTTC,CASSSFRKGETQYF
TRBV7-2,15,NA,many,TRBJ2-3,TGTGCCAGCAGCGTCTGGGACTCCAGCACAGATACGCAGTATTTT,CASSVWDSSTDTQYF
TRBV7-3,11,NA,NA,TRBJ1-6,TGTGCCAGCAGCGACGTGGCTCTCCTCCACTTT,CASSDVALLHF
TRBV27,15,TRBD1,NA,TRBJ2-3,TGTGCCAGCAAAGATTCAGGACAGGGCACAGATACGCAGTATTTT,CASKDSGQGTDTQYF
TRBV28,17,NA,NA,TRBJ2-5,TGTGCCACCCTTACCTATGGCCGGGGCTCCTTCCAAGAGACCCAGTACTTC,CATLTYGRGSFQETQYF
TRBV20-1,13,NA,many,TRBJ2-3,TGCAGTGCCCCAAGCTCTAGCACAGATACGCAGTATTTT,CSAPSSSTDTQYF
TRBV2,12,NA,NA,TRBJ1-1,TGTGCCAGCAGGAGGGACGAAAGAAAGGCTTTCTTT,CASRRDERKAFF
TRBV6-4,13,TRBD1,NA,TRBJ1-1,TGTGCCAGCAGTGAGCTCGACAGGGACGGATCTTTCTTT,CASSELDRDGSFF
TRBV18,16,NA,many,TRBJ2-2,TGTGCCAGCTCACCGCGGAGGGGACTTAACACCGGGGAGCTGTTTTTT,CASSPRRGLNTGELFF
TRBV6-1,15,TRBD1,many,TRBJ1-2,TGTGCCAGCAGTCAACTTGCCGAAGGGGGCCATGGCTACACCTTC,CASSQLAEGGHGYTF